This entry concerns a single T cell receptor beta chain. Its specificity is unknown. This entry comes from a study of regulatory T cells in long-lasting Graves disease. In the study overall: Antithyroid drug intake by newly diagnosed Graves' patients had lasted under 3 months. The study, taken as a whole, reports: Persistent disease was associated with favored TRBV28 usage and with favored use of TRBJ1-2 and TRBJ2-5.

Time point specified: newly diagnosed GD, antithyroid drugs for less than 3 months. The TCR library used RNA extracted from PBMCs. TCR beta libraries were built with iRepertoire HTBI primers and Arm-PCR of CDR3 regions. TCRdb passed the multiplex PCR reads through MiXCR, listing each CDR3 protein once. The sample shows hundreds of thousands of distinct CDR3 sequences, 15% to 20% of them seen only once. The V and J ends lost 0 bases and 3 bases, in that order; junction bases with no gene match: 9. The CDR3 has 17 amino acids. In germline, CDR1 is SGHDT, CDR2 YYEEEE. This sample was shared with a second study, whose subject was T cells in Graves' hyperthyroidism and ophthalmopathy. From that second work: Patients counted as stable if ophthalmopathy did not develop within 18 months. In simple terms, a model built on 13 V-J features told ophthalmopathy apart from stable hyperthyroidism.

This sequence was found in a woman aged 30 to 39 with Graves disease. The chain carries TRBV5-6 and TRBJ2-1, with TRBD2 identical over 7 bases. The material sequenced was peripheral blood mononuclear cells (PBMCs), taken at new diagnosis, from a patient treated with antithyroid drugs. The CDR3 nucleotides are TGTGCCAGCAGCTTGGGGTTTAGCGGGTCAGGCTACAATGAGCAGTTCTTC. Protein sequence: CASSLGFSGSGYNEQFF.